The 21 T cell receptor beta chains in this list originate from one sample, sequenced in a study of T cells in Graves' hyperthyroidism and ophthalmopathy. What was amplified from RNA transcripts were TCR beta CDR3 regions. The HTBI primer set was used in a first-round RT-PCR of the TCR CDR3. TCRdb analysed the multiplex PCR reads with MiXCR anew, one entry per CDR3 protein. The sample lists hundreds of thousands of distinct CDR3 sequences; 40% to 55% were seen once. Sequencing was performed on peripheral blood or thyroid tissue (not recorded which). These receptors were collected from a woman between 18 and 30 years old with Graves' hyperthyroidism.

The CDR3 reads CASSGNSANIQYF. CDR3 DNA sequence: TGTGCCAGCAGTGGAAATAGCGCGAACATTCAGTACTTC. The chain links TRBV6-1 to TRBJ2-4; D perhaps matches TRBD2 (5 bases). The V and J ends lost 4 bases and 7 bases respectively, with 11 bases between them. The V gene's germline CDR1 is MNHNS and CDR2 SASEGT. The CDR3 is 13 residues long.

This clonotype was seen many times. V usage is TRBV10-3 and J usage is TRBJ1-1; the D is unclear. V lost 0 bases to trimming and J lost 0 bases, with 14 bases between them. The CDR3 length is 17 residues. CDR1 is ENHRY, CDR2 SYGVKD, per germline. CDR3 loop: CAISESNGVGMNTEAFF. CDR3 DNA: TGTGCCATCAGTGAGTCGAACGGGGTGGGCATGAACACTGAAGCTTTCTTT.

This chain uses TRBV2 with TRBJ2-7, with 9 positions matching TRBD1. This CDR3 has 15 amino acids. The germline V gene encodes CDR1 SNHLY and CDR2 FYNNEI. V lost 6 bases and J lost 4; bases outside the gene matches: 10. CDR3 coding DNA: TGTGCCAGCAGCCCTGGAGCGGGACAGGGTTACGAGCAGTACTTC. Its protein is CASSPGAGQGYEQYF.

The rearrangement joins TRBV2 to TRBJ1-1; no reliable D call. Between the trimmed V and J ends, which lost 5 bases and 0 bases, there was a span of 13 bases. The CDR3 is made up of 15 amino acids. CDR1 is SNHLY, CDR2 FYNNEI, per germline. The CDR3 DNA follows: TGTGCCAGCAGTCTTTCTACTGAACTGAACACTGAAGCTTTCTTT. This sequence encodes CASSLSTELNTEAFF.

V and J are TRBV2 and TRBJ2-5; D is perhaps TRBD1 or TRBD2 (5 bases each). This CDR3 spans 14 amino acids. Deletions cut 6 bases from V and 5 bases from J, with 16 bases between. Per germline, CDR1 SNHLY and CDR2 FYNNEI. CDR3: CASSASREKETQYF. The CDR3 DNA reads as TGTGCCAGCAGCGCGAGCAGGGAGAAGGAGACCCAGTACTTC.

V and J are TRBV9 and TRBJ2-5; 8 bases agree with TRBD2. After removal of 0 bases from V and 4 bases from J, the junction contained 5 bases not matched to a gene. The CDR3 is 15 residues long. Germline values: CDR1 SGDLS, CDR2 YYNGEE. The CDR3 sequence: CASSVAGGRGETQYF. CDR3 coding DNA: TGTGCCAGCAGCGTAGCGGGGGGGCGGGGAGAGACCCAGTACTTC.

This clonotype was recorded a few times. CDR3 nucleotide sequence: TGCAGCGTTGGTGGGGACAGATTCTACGAGCAGTACTTC. It codes for CSVGGDRFYEQYF. This chain connects TRBV29-1 to TRBJ2-7; 7 bases are shared with TRBD1. CDR1 is SQVTM and CDR2 is ANQGSEA in the germline V gene. J lost 3 bases, V lost 4 bases, and 6 bases had no gene match. This CDR3 is 13 amino acids long.

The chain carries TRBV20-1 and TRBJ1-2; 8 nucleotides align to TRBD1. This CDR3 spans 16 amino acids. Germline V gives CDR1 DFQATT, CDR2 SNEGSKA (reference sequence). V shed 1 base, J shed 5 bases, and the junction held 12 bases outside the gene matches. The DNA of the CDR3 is TGCAGTGCTAGAGGCGAAACTAGCGGGACAGGTTATGGCTACACCTTC. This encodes CSARGETSGTGYGYTF.

This chain's CDR3 is CATSTTPAGTYSGANVLTF. DNA for the CDR3: TGTGCCACCAGCACAACTCCCGCCGGGACGTACTCTGGGGCCAACGTCCTGACTTTC. The chain links TRBV15 to TRBJ2-6; D possibly uses TRBD1 or TRBD2 (5 bases each). Germline CDR1 and CDR2: LNHNV and YYDKDF (reference sequence). V lost 4 bases to trimming and J lost 0 bases, with 19 bases between them. CDR3 size: 19 residues.

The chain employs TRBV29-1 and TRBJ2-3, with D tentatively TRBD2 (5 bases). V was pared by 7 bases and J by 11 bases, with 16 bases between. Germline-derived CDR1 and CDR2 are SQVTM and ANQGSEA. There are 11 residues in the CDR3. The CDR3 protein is CSGIDSAGQYF. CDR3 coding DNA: TGCAGCGGGATTGACTCCGCGGGGCAGTATTTT.

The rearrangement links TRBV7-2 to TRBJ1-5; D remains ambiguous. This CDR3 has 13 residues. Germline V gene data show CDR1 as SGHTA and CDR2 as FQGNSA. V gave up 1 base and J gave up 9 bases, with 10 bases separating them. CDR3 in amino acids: CASSLGPWGPQHF. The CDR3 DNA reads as TGTGCCAGCAGCTTAGGCCCCTGGGGGCCCCAGCATTTT.

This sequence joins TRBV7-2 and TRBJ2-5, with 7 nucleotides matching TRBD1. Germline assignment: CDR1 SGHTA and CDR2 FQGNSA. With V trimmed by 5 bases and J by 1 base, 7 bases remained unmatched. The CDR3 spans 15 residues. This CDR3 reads CASSHARDSQETQYF. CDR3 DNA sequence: TGTGCCAGCAGCCACGCCCGGGACAGCCAAGAGACCCAGTACTTC.

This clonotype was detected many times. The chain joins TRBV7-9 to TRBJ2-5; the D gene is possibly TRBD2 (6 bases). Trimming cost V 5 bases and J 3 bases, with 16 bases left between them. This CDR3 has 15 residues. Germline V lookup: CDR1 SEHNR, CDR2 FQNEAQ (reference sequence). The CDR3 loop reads CASSLQLGGEETQYF. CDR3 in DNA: TGTGCCAGCAGCCTCCAACTGGGGGGAGAAGAGACCCAGTACTTC.

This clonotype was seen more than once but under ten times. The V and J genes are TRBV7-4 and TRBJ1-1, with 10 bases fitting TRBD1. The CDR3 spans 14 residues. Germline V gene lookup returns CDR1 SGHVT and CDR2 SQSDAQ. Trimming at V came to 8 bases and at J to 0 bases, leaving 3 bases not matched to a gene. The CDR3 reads CASSGQGMNTEAFF. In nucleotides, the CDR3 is TGTGCCAGCTCGGGACAGGGGATGAACACTGAAGCTTTCTTT.

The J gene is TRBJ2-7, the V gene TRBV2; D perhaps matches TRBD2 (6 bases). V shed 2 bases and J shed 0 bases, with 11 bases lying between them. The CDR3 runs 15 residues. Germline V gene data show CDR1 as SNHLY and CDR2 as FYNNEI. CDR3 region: CASSERGGNSYEQYF. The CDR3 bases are TGTGCCAGCAGTGAACGGGGCGGGAACTCCTACGAGCAGTACTTC.

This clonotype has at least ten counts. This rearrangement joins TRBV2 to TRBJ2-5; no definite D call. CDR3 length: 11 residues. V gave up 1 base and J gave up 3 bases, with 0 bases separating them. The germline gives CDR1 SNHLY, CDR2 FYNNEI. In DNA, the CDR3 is TGTGCCAGCAGTGAAGAAGAGACCCAGTACTTC. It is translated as CASSEEETQYF.

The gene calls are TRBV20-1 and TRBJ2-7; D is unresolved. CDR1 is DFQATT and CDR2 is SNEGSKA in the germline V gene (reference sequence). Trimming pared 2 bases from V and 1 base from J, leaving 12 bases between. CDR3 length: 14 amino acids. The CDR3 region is CSARRDGGSYEQYF. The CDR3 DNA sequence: TGCAGTGCTAGACGAGACGGCGGTTCCTACGAGCAGTACTTC.

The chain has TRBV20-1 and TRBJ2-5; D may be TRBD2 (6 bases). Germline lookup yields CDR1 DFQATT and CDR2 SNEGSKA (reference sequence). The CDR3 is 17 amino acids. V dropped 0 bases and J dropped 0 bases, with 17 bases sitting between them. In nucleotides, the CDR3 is TGCAGTGCTAGAGATCGCGGGGAGCGGGCGTACCAAGAGACCCAGTACTTC. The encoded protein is CSARDRGERAYQETQYF.

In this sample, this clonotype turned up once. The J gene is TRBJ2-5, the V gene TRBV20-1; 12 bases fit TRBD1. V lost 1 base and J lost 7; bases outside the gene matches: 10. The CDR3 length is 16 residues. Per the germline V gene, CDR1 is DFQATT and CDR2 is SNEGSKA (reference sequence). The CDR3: CSARVPGTGGAGTQYF. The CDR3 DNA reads TGCAGTGCTAGAGTTCCCGGGACAGGGGGCGCGGGGACCCAGTACTTC.

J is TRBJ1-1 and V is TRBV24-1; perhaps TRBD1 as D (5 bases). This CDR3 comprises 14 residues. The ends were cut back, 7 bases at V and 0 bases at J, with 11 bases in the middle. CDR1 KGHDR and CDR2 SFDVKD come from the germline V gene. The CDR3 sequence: CATRGGDLNTEAFF. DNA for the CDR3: TGTGCCACCAGGGGGGGGGACCTGAACACTGAAGCTTTCTTT.

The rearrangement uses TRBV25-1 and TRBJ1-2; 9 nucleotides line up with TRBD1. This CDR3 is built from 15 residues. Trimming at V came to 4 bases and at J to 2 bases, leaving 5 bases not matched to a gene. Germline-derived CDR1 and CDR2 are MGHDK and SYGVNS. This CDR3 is CASSARDRANYGYTF. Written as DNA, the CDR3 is TGTGCCAGCAGTGCCCGGGACAGGGCCAACTATGGCTACACCTTC.